This T cell receptor beta chain was captured in a study of T cells in Graves' hyperthyroidism and ophthalmopathy. Fresh 10 ml peripheral blood yielded PBMCs. RNA transcripts were the template for amplifying TCR beta CDR3 regions. Carried out on the TCR CDR3, a first-round RT-PCR used the HTBI primer set. TCRdb passed the multiplex PCR reads through MiXCR, listing each CDR3 protein once. There are under 750,000 distinct CDR3 sequences in the sample; about 17% occur only once, and around 17% lies in the top ten. This clonotype was detected ten times or more. The sequence was collected from a woman aged 45-65 years with Graves' hyperthyroidism that later progressed to Graves' ophthalmopathy. Sequencing input: blood.

The CDR3 loop reads CASSLDPAYEQYF. In DNA, the CDR3 is TGTGCCAGCAGCTTAGATCCCGCATACGAGCAGTACTTC. The V call is TRBV11-2, the J call TRBJ2-7; no definite D call. Deletions cut 0 bases from V and 4 bases from J, with 7 bases between. CDR3 length: 13 amino acids. Germline V gene data show CDR1 as SGHAT and CDR2 as FQNNGV.